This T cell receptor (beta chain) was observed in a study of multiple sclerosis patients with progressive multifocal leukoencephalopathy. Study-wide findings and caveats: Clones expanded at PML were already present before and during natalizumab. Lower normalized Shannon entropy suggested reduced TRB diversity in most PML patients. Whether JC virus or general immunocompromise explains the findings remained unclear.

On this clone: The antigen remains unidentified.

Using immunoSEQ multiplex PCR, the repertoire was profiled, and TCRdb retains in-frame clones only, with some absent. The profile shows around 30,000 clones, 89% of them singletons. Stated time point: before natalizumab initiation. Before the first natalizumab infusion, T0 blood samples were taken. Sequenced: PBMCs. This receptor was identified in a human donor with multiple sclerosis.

The CDR3 sequence is CASSPNGGGTRADTQYF. The CDR3 DNA reads TGTGCCAGCAGCCCCAACGGAGGGGGCACGCGGGCAGATACGCAGTATTTT. The rearrangement links TRBV7-8 to TRBJ2-3; a weak D match, TRBD1 (7 bases). This CDR3 spans 17 amino acids. Trimming pared 5 bases from V and 4 bases from J, leaving 22 bases between. The germline V gene encodes CDR1 SGHVS and CDR2 FQNEAQ. The full variable domain, its missing parts supplied by reference TRBV7-8 and TRBJ2-3, is GAGVSQSPRYKVAKRGQDVALRCDPISGHVSLFWYQQALGQGPEFLTYFQNEAQLDKSGLPSDRFFAERPEGSVSTLKIQRTQQEDSAVYLCASSPNGGGTRADTQYFGPGTRLTVL.